These T cell receptor beta chains were read from a single sample in a study. One entry per CDR3 protein results from TCRdb running MiXCR on the 5' RACE reads. The sample yields just under 65,000 distinct CDR3 sequences, less than 25% seen once. Sequencing used memory CD4+ T cells sorted from a lymph node. Source of these receptors: a female donor with breast cancer. Both conserved end residues are part of each CDR3. The D gene is left open where the match is weak. Clone size is shown for a subset of rows, as once, few, many or a class of expanded clone.

cdr3_aa: CATSDSTTVTNYGYTF; cdr3_nt: TGTGCCACCAGTGATTCCACGACAGTGACAAACTATGGCTACACCTTC; j_call: TRBJ1-2; d_call: -; clone_size: few; v_call: TRBV24-1
cdr3_aa: CASSRQGERDTQYF; cdr3_nt: TGTGCCAGCAGCAGACAGGGTGAAAGAGATACGCAGTATTTT; j_call: TRBJ2-3; d_call: TRBD1; clone_size: -; v_call: TRBV5-5
cdr3_aa: CASRDREGAGYTF; cdr3_nt: TGCGCCAGCAGGGACAGGGAGGGTGCAGGCTACACCTTC; j_call: TRBJ1-2; d_call: TRBD1; clone_size: medium-sized; v_call: TRBV5-1
cdr3_aa: CASRGFRGLHAGELFF; cdr3_nt: TGCGCCAGCCGGGGATTCAGAGGGTTACACGCTGGGGAGCTGTTTTTT; j_call: TRBJ2-2; d_call: -; clone_size: -; v_call: TRBV4-1
cdr3_aa: CASSYRGETDTQYF; cdr3_nt: TGTGCCAGCAGTTACAGGGGTGAGACAGATACGCAGTATTTT; j_call: TRBJ2-3; d_call: -; clone_size: many; v_call: TRBV6-5
cdr3_aa: CASTQRTNQPQHF; cdr3_nt: TGTGCCAGCACCCAGCGTACCAATCAGCCCCAGCATTTT; j_call: TRBJ1-5; d_call: -; clone_size: few; v_call: TRBV12-3/TRBV12-4
cdr3_aa: CASSLEGQGYGYTF; cdr3_nt: TGTGCCAGCAGCTTAGAAGGCCAGGGGTATGGCTACACCTTC; j_call: TRBJ1-2; d_call: -; clone_size: many; v_call: TRBV7-2
cdr3_aa: CASSDNPGRNTEAFF; cdr3_nt: TGTGCCAGCAGTGATAACCCGGGTCGTAACACTGAAGCTTTCTTT; j_call: TRBJ1-1; d_call: -; clone_size: -; v_call: TRBV27
cdr3_aa: CASSLGSPNLYGYTF; cdr3_nt: TGTGCCAGCAGCTTAGGTTCTCCGAATCTCTATGGCTACACCTTC; j_call: TRBJ1-2; d_call: -; clone_size: few; v_call: TRBV7-9
cdr3_aa: CATSQEQNTGELFF; cdr3_nt: TGTGCCACGTCTCAGGAGCAGAACACCGGGGAGCTGTTTTTT; j_call: TRBJ2-2; d_call: -; clone_size: -; v_call: TRBV2
cdr3_aa: CASSLVPRYGYTF; cdr3_nt: TGTGCCAGCAGCTTAGTGCCGCGGTATGGCTACACCTTC; j_call: TRBJ1-2; d_call: -; clone_size: -; v_call: TRBV7-2
cdr3_aa: CATSDPTYSSGGSDTQYF; cdr3_nt: TGTGCCACCAGTGATCCTACCTACTCTAGCGGGGGCTCGGATACGCAGTATTTT; j_call: TRBJ2-3; d_call: TRBD2; clone_size: -; v_call: TRBV24-1
cdr3_aa: CDSSLEGGSDYGYTF; cdr3_nt: TGTGACAGCAGCTTGGAAGGGGGCAGTGACTATGGCTACACCTTC; j_call: TRBJ1-2; d_call: TRBD1; clone_size: once; v_call: TRBV7-9
cdr3_aa: CASGDWGQFF; cdr3_nt: TGTGCCAGCGGCGACTGGGGGCAGTTCTTC; j_call: TRBJ2-1; d_call: -; clone_size: -; v_call: TRBV6-6
cdr3_aa: CASSFDGYSYEQYF; cdr3_nt: TGTGCCAGCAGCTTCGACGGTTACTCCTACGAGCAGTACTTC; j_call: TRBJ2-7; d_call: -; clone_size: few; v_call: TRBV7-9
cdr3_aa: CASSRGGFYEQYF; cdr3_nt: TGTGCCAGCAGCCGCGGGGGGTTTTACGAGCAGTACTTC; j_call: TRBJ2-7; d_call: TRBD2; clone_size: -; v_call: TRBV7-2
cdr3_aa: CASSPGVTDYGYTF; cdr3_nt: TGTGCCAGCAGTCCAGGGGTAACGGACTATGGCTACACCTTC; j_call: TRBJ1-2; d_call: -; clone_size: few; v_call: TRBV7-6
cdr3_aa: CASSAPLGGWTEAFF; cdr3_nt: TGTGCCAGCAGTGCCCCTTTGGGGGGTTGGACTGAAGCTTTCTTT; j_call: TRBJ1-1; d_call: -; clone_size: many; v_call: TRBV28
cdr3_aa: CSAQPTSSYGYTF; cdr3_nt: TGCAGTGCTCAACCCACAAGCTCCTATGGCTACACCTTC; j_call: TRBJ1-2; d_call: -; clone_size: many; v_call: TRBV20-1
cdr3_aa: CASSYDTGEFYNEQFF; cdr3_nt: TGCGCCAGCAGCTATGACACAGGGGAATTCTACAATGAGCAGTTCTTC; j_call: TRBJ2-1; d_call: TRBD1; clone_size: few; v_call: TRBV4-1
cdr3_aa: CSARPGLAENEQFF; cdr3_nt: TGCAGTGCCAGACCGGGACTAGCGGAAAATGAGCAGTTCTTC; j_call: TRBJ2-1; d_call: TRBD2; clone_size: -; v_call: TRBV20-1
cdr3_aa: CSALGGGDIQYF; cdr3_nt: TGCAGTGCTCTAGGGGGGGGGGACATTCAGTACTTC; j_call: TRBJ2-4; d_call: -; clone_size: -; v_call: TRBV20-1
cdr3_aa: CASSLGDGPYEQYF; cdr3_nt: TGTGCCAGCAGCTTAGGGGACGGACCCTACGAGCAGTACTTC; j_call: TRBJ2-7; d_call: -; clone_size: -; v_call: TRBV7-9
cdr3_aa: CATSRGGVTNYGYTF; cdr3_nt: TGTGCCACCAGCAGAGGGGGGGTGACCAATTATGGCTACACCTTC; j_call: TRBJ1-2; d_call: -; clone_size: few; v_call: TRBV15
cdr3_aa: CASSYRARGANVLTF; cdr3_nt: TGTGCCAGCAGTTATAGGGCTAGGGGGGCCAACGTCCTGACTTTC; j_call: TRBJ2-6; d_call: -; clone_size: -; v_call: TRBV6-5
cdr3_aa: CASSLRQSSYHGYTF; cdr3_nt: TGTGCCAGCAGCTTACGACAGTCAAGTTACCATGGCTACACCTTC; j_call: TRBJ1-2; d_call: -; clone_size: -; v_call: TRBV11-2
cdr3_aa: CASSLETQYF; cdr3_nt: TGTGCCAGCAGCTTAGAGACCCAGTACTTC; j_call: TRBJ2-5; d_call: -; clone_size: -; v_call: TRBV7-9
cdr3_aa: CRVEPRTGGSSGNTIYF; cdr3_nt: TGCAGAGTTGAGCCCAGGACAGGGGGATCCTCTGGAAACACCATATATTTT; j_call: TRBJ1-3; d_call: TRBD1; clone_size: -; v_call: TRBV29-1
cdr3_aa: CASSLFGKYNEQFF; cdr3_nt: TGTGCCAGCAGTTTATTCGGGAAATACAATGAGCAGTTCTTC; j_call: TRBJ2-1; d_call: -; clone_size: -; v_call: TRBV12-3/TRBV12-4
cdr3_aa: CASSLWGGSLNRAFF; cdr3_nt: TGTGCCAGCAGTTTATGGGGGGGAAGCTTAAATCGGGCTTTCTTT; j_call: TRBJ1-1; d_call: -; clone_size: -; v_call: TRBV28
cdr3_aa: CASSQDHSSGANVLTF; cdr3_nt: TGCGCCAGCAGCCAAGATCACAGCTCTGGGGCCAACGTCCTGACTTTC; j_call: TRBJ2-6; d_call: -; clone_size: -; v_call: TRBV4-3
cdr3_aa: CARSTGGFTEAFF; cdr3_nt: TGTGCCAGGTCGACAGGGGGCTTTACTGAAGCTTTCTTT; j_call: TRBJ1-1; d_call: TRBD1; clone_size: few; v_call: TRBV6-6
cdr3_aa: CSVQGAQRDTQYF; cdr3_nt: TGCAGCGTCCAGGGGGCGCAAAGAGATACGCAGTATTTT; j_call: TRBJ2-3; d_call: TRBD1; clone_size: many; v_call: TRBV29-1
cdr3_aa: CASSLAETGGNYGYTF; cdr3_nt: TGTGCCAGCAGCTTGGCCGAGACAGGGGGCAACTATGGCTACACCTTC; j_call: TRBJ1-2; d_call: TRBD1; clone_size: few; v_call: TRBV5-6
cdr3_aa: CASSQDRLGELFF; cdr3_nt: TGCGCCAGCAGCCAAGATCGGTTGGGGGAGCTGTTTTTT; j_call: TRBJ2-2; d_call: -; clone_size: many; v_call: TRBV4-3
cdr3_aa: CASSYSKANTEAFF; cdr3_nt: TGTGCCAGCAGTTACTCGAAGGCGAACACTGAAGCTTTCTTT; j_call: TRBJ1-1; d_call: -; clone_size: -; v_call: TRBV6-5
cdr3_aa: CASSQAPGTGRQFF; cdr3_nt: TGCGCCAGCAGCCAAGCCCCCGGGACAGGGAGACAGTTCTTC; j_call: TRBJ2-1; d_call: TRBD1; clone_size: -; v_call: TRBV4-3
cdr3_aa: CASSLGRGTTEAFF; cdr3_nt: TGCGCCAGCAGCTTGGGCAGGGGGACCACTGAAGCTTTCTTT; j_call: TRBJ1-1; d_call: TRBD1; clone_size: -; v_call: TRBV5-1
cdr3_aa: CASSPSGRSNEQFF; cdr3_nt: TGCGCCAGCAGTCCCAGCGGGAGGTCGAATGAGCAGTTCTTC; j_call: TRBJ2-1; d_call: TRBD2; clone_size: many; v_call: TRBV5-1
cdr3_aa: CASSNRGGVEETQYF; cdr3_nt: TGTGCCAGCAGTAACAGGGGCGGAGTGGAAGAGACCCAGTACTTC; j_call: TRBJ2-5; d_call: TRBD1; clone_size: few; v_call: TRBV2
cdr3_aa: CASSRKPGTSDAYEQYF; cdr3_nt: TGTGCCAGCAGTCGGAAGCCCGGGACTAGCGATGCCTACGAGCAGTACTTC; j_call: TRBJ2-7; d_call: TRBD2; clone_size: few; v_call: TRBV7-9
cdr3_aa: CASSLDGGQTQYF; cdr3_nt: TGCGCCAGCAGCTTGGATGGGGGGCAGACCCAGTACTTC; j_call: TRBJ2-5; d_call: -; clone_size: -; v_call: TRBV5-1
cdr3_aa: CAIGTQKDTQYF; cdr3_nt: TGTGCCATTGGGACCCAAAAAGATACGCAGTATTTT; j_call: TRBJ2-3; d_call: -; clone_size: few; v_call: TRBV27
cdr3_aa: CASSHEGRGYTF; cdr3_nt: TGTGCCAGTAGTCATGAGGGTCGGGGCTACACCTTC; j_call: TRBJ1-2; d_call: -; clone_size: once; v_call: TRBV19
cdr3_aa: CSARDFRGDTIYF; cdr3_nt: TGCAGTGCTAGAGATTTTAGGGGAGACACCATATATTTT; j_call: TRBJ1-3; d_call: -; clone_size: -; v_call: TRBV20-1